This TCR beta chain originates from a study of type 1 regulatory T cells. Across the study: This in vitro CD4 product, T-allo10, is enriched for Tr1 cells and alloantigen-specific. Study conclusions and caveats: Compared with non-type 1 regulatory T cells, type 1 regulatory T cells showed a more restricted TCR repertoire.

Using its own MiXCR run on the reads, TCRdb lists one record per CDR3 protein. The sample has fewer than 75,000 distinct CDR3 sequences; roughly 50% are singletons. Germline V lookup: CDR1 SGHVS, CDR2 FQNEAQ. Trimming took 6 bases from V and 6 from J, leaving 11 bases between them. The CDR3 contains 13 residues. In this sample, this clonotype turned up once. Its antigen is unknown. The chain carries TRBV7-8 and TRBJ1-4; the D is unclear. The sequenced material came from cultured non-Tr1 T cells, either the whole culture or a sorted T cell fraction (not recorded which). This TCR came from a human donor in good health. The CDR3 sequence: CASRPHSDEKLFF. The DNA of the CDR3 is TGTGCCAGCAGACCTCACAGTGATGAAAAACTGTTTTTT.